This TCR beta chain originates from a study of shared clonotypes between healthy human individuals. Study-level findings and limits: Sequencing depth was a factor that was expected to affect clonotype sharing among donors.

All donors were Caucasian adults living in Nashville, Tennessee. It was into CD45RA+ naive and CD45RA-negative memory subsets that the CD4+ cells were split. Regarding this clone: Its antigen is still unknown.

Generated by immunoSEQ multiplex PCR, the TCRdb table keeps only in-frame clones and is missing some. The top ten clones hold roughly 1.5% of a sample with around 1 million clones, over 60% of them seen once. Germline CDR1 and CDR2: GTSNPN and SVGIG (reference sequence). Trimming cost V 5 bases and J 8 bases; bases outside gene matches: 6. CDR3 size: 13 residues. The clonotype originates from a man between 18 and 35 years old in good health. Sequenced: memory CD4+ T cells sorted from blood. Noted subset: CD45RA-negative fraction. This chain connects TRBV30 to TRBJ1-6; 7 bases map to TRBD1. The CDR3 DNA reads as TGTGCCTGGTTGGGACAGATTTATTCACCCCTCCACTTT. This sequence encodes CAWLGQIYSPLHF. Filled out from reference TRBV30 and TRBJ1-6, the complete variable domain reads SQTIHQWPATLVQPVGSPLSLECTVEGTSNPNLYWYRQAAGRGLQLLFYSVGIGQISSEVPQNLSASRPQDRQFILSSKKLLLSDSGFYLCAWLGQIYSPLHFGNGTRLTVT.